The present entry profiles one T cell receptor beta chain with its context. The clone's antigen remains unknown. Base qualities are not provided; no much larger clone lies one nucleotide away. Trimming leaves V shorter by 5 bases and J shorter by 5 bases, with the junction holding 5 bases beyond the gene matches. The CDR3 holds 15 amino acids from the cysteine to the phenylalanine. Only CDR3 DNA remains: 45 bases, in frame from the first base. From a lookup of the germline V gene, CDR1 and CDR2 are MNHEY and SVGAGI. These data originate in a study of cytomegalovirus exposure and HLA in healthy donors (dated by TCRdb to between 2016 and 2019). General notes on the study: In an earlier analysis of 587 of the donors, under 300 Gb of sequence data and 95 million to 130 million unique TCR beta sequences from 180 million or so T cells were reported. An early release that covered approximately 600 HLA-typed donors contained about 300 gigabases of sequencing data and tens of millions of unique TCR sequences. Of the roughly 400 genotyped donors, 81% fell in the genetic ancestry cluster associated with self-reported Caucasian donors. The aim of the study was to test whether cataloging public T cell receptors could identify signatures of past pathogen exposure. The study used immunosequencing to profile the T cell repertoires of around 600 subjects and linked those repertoires to cytomegalovirus serostatus. In addition to the first cohort of 650 to 800 subjects, a separate validation cohort of approximately 130 different subjects was used. High-throughput TCR immunosequencing, statistical association of individual TCRs with disease status, and machine learning were combined to predict cytomegalovirus infection status. To study patterns of TCR occurrence, a later analysis re-analyzed previously published TCR beta repertoires from more than 550 donors and added high-resolution HLA genotyping. In the later analysis, no new phenotypic data were used to find candidate immune exposures; instead, reliance was placed on TCR beta sequences and their occurrence across donors. An earlier analysis of several hundred of the donors applied high-throughput TCR beta sequencing to assess whether each TCR beta V gene segment acted as functional or pseudogenic. Alongside the repertoire data, information on donor age, sex, ethnicity and CMV serostatus was compiled. A later genetic analysis used genome-wide SNP genotypes for 398 of the 666 donors, treating that subset as a discovery cohort. Every repertoire in the discovery cohort had been generated on one and the same sequencing platform. Both class I and class II loci were covered by HLA typing, at four-digit resolution. The number of typed donors differed by locus: 629-630 for A, B, C, DRB1 and DQB1; 522 for DQA1; 600 to 610 for DPA1; and around 450 for DPB1. Five DR-DQ haplotypes were handled as single units for association and clustering, since linkage in the cohort was strong. Across approximately 400 genotyped donors of the cohort, an average of approximately 240,000 unique TCR beta nucleotide sequences per donor were sequenced, and approximately 19% of those sequences were non-productive.

Here is what the overall study found, with its caveats: According to a later genetic analysis, donors in an Asian-associated ancestry cluster had fewer N-insertions in productive TCRs than the approximately 670-donor mean. The sequencing pipeline was judged likely to have produced a cluster of highly shared sequence variants as a technical artifact. When HLA alleles, especially DR and DQ, strongly co-occurred, TCR associations were difficult to assign to individual alleles. Most CMV-associated TCR beta chains appeared to be HLA-restricted in a later analysis, and the HLA associations seemed to be driven largely by CMV exposure. Presence/absence analyses assumed roughly uniform sequencing depth across donors, an assumption that may not hold. In the study, around 150 TCR beta chains were listed as associated with cytomegalovirus. According to the authors, the approach could potentially be generalized to other disease states and immunological phenotypes. Specific HLA alleles were associated with about 17,000 TCR beta sequences at a false discovery rate of 0.05 in a later analysis. An association between a missense DCLRE1C variant and V-gene and J-gene trimming of TCR beta chains was found in a later genetic analysis and replicated in an independent cohort. A later analysis found that HLA-associated TCR beta chains were more clonally expanded and had lower generation probabilities than equally common non-associated chains. The only immune exposure information available for the cohort was CMV serostatus. A later analysis reported that several top co-occurrence clusters appeared linked to parvovirus B19, influenza, CMV and Epstein-Barr virus. In vitro tests confirmed that a few of the cytomegalovirus-associated TCR beta chains recognize cytomegalovirus antigens. In an earlier analysis of roughly 500 of the donors, most TCR beta V segments appeared in productive rearrangements about 90% or about 30% of the time, broadly matching IMGT annotations. The earlier analysis of 587 of the donors excluded roughly 17 rarely observed V segments, including chromosome 9 orphons, because counts were too low. A further reported finding was that TCR beta sequences accurately predicted the HLA-A and HLA-B alleles for most subjects in the first cohort. While some public TCRs were present in many individuals, most TCR sequences turned up only very rarely across donors. Some IMGT-functional V segments, including TRBV6-2 and TRBV6-3, could not be told apart with the 87-base-pair reads, so those segments were excluded. In a later analysis, the rate of TCR association differed among HLA loci, with DRB1 alleles having the most associated TCRs and HLA-C alleles having the fewest. This cohort had only TCR beta chains sequenced, and the lack of alpha or paired-chain data limited which features could be detected. Linkage disequilibrium might explain the correlated functional status among segregating V segments, but an unknown experimental factor could not be excluded. The classifier was reported to diagnose cytomegalovirus status with high specificity and sensitivity in both the original cohort and the validation cohort. Because HLA typing was missing for some donors at each locus, association tests included only the typed subset.

Libraries were prepared through the immunoSEQ multiplex PCR assay. A mixture of 60 forward primers for TCR Vbeta segments and 13 reverse primers for TCR Jbeta segments was used in the multiplex PCR. The CDR3 region of rearranged TCR beta genes was amplified from genomic DNA by a multiplex PCR assay. On the Illumina HiSeq System, the amplified TCR beta libraries were sequenced as 87-base-pair reads. The original pipeline was this. In a later analysis, 70 million to 95 million unique TCR beta chains were counted across the roughly 610 repertoires, and approximately 9.9 million of these chains were shared by at least two donors. A nearest-neighbor algorithm error-corrected the raw reads and collapsed the reads into unique sequences, merging closely related sequences to remove PCR and sequencing errors. Alignment of CDR3 sequences to IMGT reference sequences was used to assign V, D and J gene segments. For a sequence to be retained, a match of at least six nucleotides was required to both a V gene segment and a J gene segment. Rearrangements were classified as productive when the CDR3 lacked stop codons and remained in frame with V and J, and all other rearrangements were classified as non-productive. CDR3 was defined according to IMGT convention as the region running from the second conserved V-encoded cysteine to the conserved J-encoded phenylalanine. The earlier analysis of some 600 of the donors excluded sequences that lacked an unambiguous match to a single V gene segment. An earlier analysis of some 610 of the donors called V segments functional above 56.7% productive rearrangements and segregating when the between-donor standard deviation exceeded 5%. A statistical classification framework was built to diagnose cytomegalovirus status from the catalog of TCR beta chain sequences. In a later analysis, V and J genes were assigned by comparing TCR nucleotide sequences against IMGT/GENE-DB human TR gene sequences. A later analysis assigned CDR3 sequences and most-parsimonious VDJ recombination scenarios with the TCRdist pipeline. In a later analysis, each TCR beta chain was defined by its CDR3 amino acid sequence together with its V-gene family, and reads without a unique V-gene family were excluded. In a later analysis, fewer than 600 highly shared, low-generation-probability nucleotide sequences were removed to address suspected cross-contamination and a sequencing artifact. A later analysis calculated a clonal expansion index for each public chain from normalized within-repertoire ranks of inferred template counts. Generation probabilities in a later analysis came from a VDJ recombination model fitted to out-of-frame rearrangements, and those results were checked against IGoR. A later analysis scored TCR-TCR, TCR-HLA and TCR-CMV co-occurrence with hypergeometric tests, applying a repertoire-size bias correction to TCR pairs. In a later analysis, false discovery rates were estimated by permuting HLA or CMV assignments 20 times. In a later analysis, co-occurring TCRs were grouped using DBSCAN, with TCRdist sequence similarity added in when clustering inside HLA-allele-positive subsets. Repertoires with fewer than 30,000 or more than 120,000 public chains, plus five repertoires with anomalous nucleotide sharing, were excluded from co-occurrence clustering. What TCRdb holds here is the immuneACCESS table cut down to in-frame rearrangements. Part of the clones is not present; checked against another copy, under half of the missing clones reflect an unresolved V gene, and the others are unexplained. That table furnishes V, J and clone size, whereas the DNA furnished D and trimming. The sample table lists around 150,000 clones, nearly 80% of them with a count of one. More than 0.75% of the sample rests with the top ten.

In total, just over 650 healthy bone marrow donors made up the cohort. At the time of sampling, every cohort member was nominally healthy, though immune exposures that went unrecorded were likely present. The donor was CMV seropositive and belonged to the group of 250 to 350 seropositive cohort members. A peripheral blood sample was provided by each donor, and peripheral blood mononuclear cells were used for TCR beta sequencing. The Qiagen DNeasy Blood Extraction Kit was used to extract genomic DNA from the blood cell samples. The sequence links TRBV6-5 to TRBJ2-5; 13 nucleotides in the junction match TRBD2. The sequencing sample was made of PBMCs. The origin of this receptor is a woman in her 50s in good health and CMV-seropositive. The CDR3 region has the sequence CASSLLAGGVETQYF. The DNA reads as follows: TGTGCCAGCAGTCTACTAGCGGGAGGGGTGGAGACCCAGTACTTC.